These T cell receptor beta chains were read from a single sample in a study of T cell responses to AZD1222 COVID-19 vaccine. Sequenced by immunoSEQ multiplex PCR; TCRdb stores in-frame clones only, minus some. The repertoire includes about 15,000 clones, 88% of them detected once, and about 2.9% sits in the top ten. The material was peripheral blood, obtained 28 days after the second AZD1222 dose. Source of these receptors: an adult who received the AZD1222 COVID-19 vaccine. Both conserved end residues are part of each CDR3. Each record gives: V gene, CDR3 length, D gene, CDR3 protein. The D gene is left open where the match is weak.

TRBV9 16 TRBD1 CASSVRGTGAAGELFF
TRBV5-5 16 . CASSTGTEGFNYGYTF
TRBV15 15 . CATSRVKLANTEAFF
TRBV2 12 . CASRADRYEQYF
TRBV2 11 . CASSGVYEQYF
TRBV3-1/TRBV3-2 21 TRBD2 CASSQPGTGTSGRAGQETQYF
TRBV7-7 16 TRBD2 CASSLGLAGSNNEQFF
TRBV10-3 13 . CASTGFGGTEAFF
TRBV19 15 TRBD1 CASSPGTDISYEQYF
TRBV5-5 16 . CASSLKYRTALNEQFF
TRBV7-2 15 . CASSSPTTLMREQYF
TRBV20-1 15 . CSASALGGSTYEQYF
TRBV6-5 15 TRBD1 CASRGGTGKGGEQFF
TRBV21-1 17 . CASRGGLGGIEGQPQHF
TRBV3-1/TRBV3-2 13 . CASSQGPVGEQFF
TRBV6-6 15 . CASRPTGGVTYEQYF
TRBV5-4 16 . CASSGGGTGLNTEAFF
TRBV19 16 . CASNTPAGHQNTEAFF
TRBV27 13 . CASSRKRDYGYTF
TRBV21-1 15 . CASSPRARLRHGYTF
TRBV7-9 15 TRBD1 CASSLIGQGNSPLHF
TRBV3-1/TRBV3-2 17 TRBD2 CASSPPASGGASGTQYF
TRBV6-6 14 TRBD1 CASSYVGQRGTQYF
TRBV7-9 13 . CASSAPGVETQYF
TRBV5-4 12 . CASSGDDYEQYF
TRBV7-2 15 TRBD2 CASSFFASGQETQYF
TRBV11-2 14 . CASSLDIGGYGYTF
TRBV9 16 TRBD2 CASSVQAGGPPETQYF
TRBV7-9 17 TRBD1 CASSLEKTGQGDTEAFF
TRBV28 11 . CAIRDGYGYTF
TRBV6-4 14 . CASSDGGATDTQYF
TRBV28 15 . CASSSGPLSGNTIYF
TRBV6-5 10 . CASKGEGYTF
TRBV14 17 . CASSQVGGVGQPGELFF
TRBV6-5 13 TRBD1 CASSTTGDTEAFF
TRBV29-1 14 . CSVHETANTGELFF
TRBV28 14 . CASSLPGGNQPQHF
TRBV6-2/TRBV6-3 13 . CASSYQNDYEQYF
TRBV19 14 . CASQQAGLQETQYF
TRBV11-3 12 . CASSLASSEQYF
TRBV19 15 . CASSNQVNSGNTIYF
TRBV14 16 TRBD2 CASSQLAGSYQETQYF
TRBV7-9 13 TRBD2 CASSLAGGREQFF
TRBV10-2 17 . CASSDMLDTTTNEKLFF
TRBV7-6 18 . CASSLNPNGQGTSYEQYF
TRBV21-1 18 . CASSKVPHGTSGRHEQFF
TRBV5-5 15 . CASSLEQGLYNEQFF
TRBV7-8 12 . CASSPPGQPQHF
TRBV7-8 17 . CASSPVTITNPGNTIYF